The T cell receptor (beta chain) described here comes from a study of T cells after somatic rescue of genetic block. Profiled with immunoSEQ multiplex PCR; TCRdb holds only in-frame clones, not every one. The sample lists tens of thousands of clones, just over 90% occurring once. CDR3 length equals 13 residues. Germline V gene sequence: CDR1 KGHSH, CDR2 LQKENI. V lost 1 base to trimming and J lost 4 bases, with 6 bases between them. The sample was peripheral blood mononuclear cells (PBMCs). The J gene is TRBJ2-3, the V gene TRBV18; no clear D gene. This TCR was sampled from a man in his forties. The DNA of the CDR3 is TGTGCCAGCTCACCACAGGGTTCAGATACGCAGTATTTT. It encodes CASSPQGSDTQYF.